These T cell receptor beta chains were read from a single sample in a study of cytomegalovirus exposure and HLA in healthy donors. Clones were read by immunoSEQ multiplex PCR, and TCRdb kept only the in-frame ones, dropping some. Of around 170,000 clones in the sample, approximately 85% were seen once. Material: PBMCs. Receptors were obtained from a woman between 18 and 29 years old in good health and CMV-seronegative. The CDR3 runs from the conserved cysteine through the conserved F or W. The D gene is left open where the match is weak. Not every row has a clone size; where given, it reads once, few, many or a size class.

V	D	size	J	CDR3	DNA
TRBV7-9	TRBD2	-	TRBJ2-2	CASSSTSEYTGELFF	TGTGCCAGCAGCTCCACTAGCGAATACACCGGGGAGCTGTTTTTT
TRBV5-1	-	-	TRBJ1-1	CASRGGSSGTEAFF	TGCGCCAGCAGGGGAGGGTCGTCGGGCACTGAAGCTTTCTTT
TRBV6-1	-	-	TRBJ1-5	CASSDRERYQPQHF	TGTGCCAGCAGTGACAGGGAAAGATATCAGCCCCAGCATTTT
TRBV4-2	-	-	TRBJ1-3	CASSQDDSVENTIYF	TGTGCCAGCAGCCAAGATGACAGTGTCGAAAACACCATATATTTT
TRBV2	-	few	TRBJ2-7	CASWESRGYEQYF	TGTGCCAGCTGGGAGAGTCGGGGCTACGAGCAGTACTTC
TRBV19	TRBD2	-	TRBJ2-1	CASTPVGTSGSYEQFF	TGTGCCAGTACCCCTGTAGGGACTAGCGGGAGCTATGAGCAGTTCTTC
TRBV7-2	TRBD2	few	TRBJ2-5	CASSLSGGEETQYF	TGTGCCAGCAGCCTTAGCGGGGGGGAAGAGACCCAGTACTTC
TRBV7-9	TRBD2	-	TRBJ2-3	CASDPLAGETDTQYF	TGTGCCAGCGACCCGTTGGCGGGGGAGACAGATACGCAGTATTTT
TRBV7-9	-	-	TRBJ2-6	CASTPLQGTGANVLTF	TGTGCCAGCACCCCACTCCAGGGAACCGGGGCCAACGTCCTGACTTTC
TRBV10-2	-	-	TRBJ1-5	CASRLTGSNQPQHF	TGCGCCAGCAGGCTGACAGGCTCCAATCAGCCCCAGCATTTT
TRBV2	-	-	TRBJ2-2	CASKERNTGELFF	TGTGCCAGCAAGGAGAGAAACACCGGGGAGCTGTTTTTT